This T cell receptor beta chain was documented in a study of post-analysis software for immune sequencing data. Whole-study context: Recorded disease courses covered relapsing-remitting, secondary progressive and progressive-relapsing multiple sclerosis. Some patients had no subtype annotation.

This clonotype was seen a handful of times. No antigen is known for it. V was trimmed by 3 bases and J by 1 base, leaving 7 bases between them. The length of the CDR3 is 14 residues. Germline V gives CDR1 SNHLY, CDR2 FYNNEI. Study-wide points: Patients had higher frequencies than controls of a few TRBV segments, including TRBV5-6, TRBV5-1 and TRBV20-1. When compared against controls, multiple sclerosis patients showed significantly lower normalized Chao1 diversity. Under F measure analysis, samples from one preparation batch co-clustered strongly.

cDNA libraries of TCR beta carried unique molecular identifiers. T cells numbering roughly 1 to 10 million yielded about 500,000 cDNA molecules. TCRdb re-derived calls from the PCR reads in MiXCR, one entry per CDR3 protein. Among about 500,000 distinct CDR3 sequences listed, under 55% were seen once. Material for sequencing was blood. The source of this sequence is a girl aged 5-17 years with multiple sclerosis. The rearrangement joins TRBV2 to TRBJ1-5; no reliable D call. The CDR3 loop is CASSDRRSNQPQHF. CDR3 sequence (DNA): TGTGCCAGCAGTGACCGCAGGAGCAATCAGCCCCAGCATTTT.